Presented here are 20 T cell receptor beta chains from one specimen sequenced in a study of CD8 T cells in ankylosing spondylitis. Study-wide results and limits: A TCR beta motif made of about 8 highly homologous variants seemed typical of ankylosing spondylitis blood.

These receptors have no identified antigens. MiXCR, run by TCRdb on the 5' RACE reads, gives a single entry per CDR3 protein. The sample comprises some 840,000 distinct CDR3 sequences, roughly 12% of which are singletons, and about 0.49% rests with the top ten. Sequenced sample: blood, either unsorted or a sorted T cell fraction (not recorded which). The source is a male donor with ankylosing spondylitis.

This clonotype was detected a few times. The gene calls are TRBV20-1 and TRBJ2-1; D is tentatively TRBD1 or TRBD2 (5 bases each). Germline V CDR1 and CDR2: DFQATT, SNEGSKA (reference sequence). The CDR3 totals 13 residues. V dropped 5 bases and J dropped 4 bases, with 12 bases sitting between them. The CDR3 protein is CSARDLLYNEQFF. The DNA of the CDR3 is TGCAGTGCTCGGGACCTCCTTTACAATGAGCAGTTCTTC.

The chain has TRBV4-3 and TRBJ2-5; D possibly corresponds to TRBD1 (6 bases). Germline V CDR1 and CDR2: LGHNA, YSLEER. The CDR3 loop spans 17 amino acids. V lost 0 bases and J 3 bases, leaving 17 bases between the germline ends. Written as DNA, the CDR3 is TGCGCCAGCAGCCAAGATCGGAGATCAGGGGCGGAAGAGACCCAGTACTTC. This encodes CASSQDRRSGAEETQYF.

In this sample, this clonotype turned up a few times. The chain employs TRBV28 and TRBJ2-7; D possibly uses TRBD1 or TRBD2 (5 bases each). The CDR3 loop spans 11 amino acids. CDR1 MDHEN and CDR2 SYDVKM come from the germline V gene. Trimming removed 0 bases from V and 8 bases from J, with 5 bases in between. The CDR3 sequence is CASSLWGQQYF. The CDR3, as DNA: TGTGCCAGCAGTTTATGGGGACAGCAGTACTTC. Complete variable domain (other parts from reference TRBV28 and TRBJ2-7): DVKVTQSSRYLVKRTGEKVFLECVQDMDHENMFWYRQDPGLGLRLIYFSYDVKMKEKGDIPEGYSVSREKKERFSLILESASTNQTSMYLCASSLWGQQYFGPGTRLTVT.

The sample holds many counts of this clonotype. The chain uses TRBV7-2 and TRBJ1-2; the D gene is possibly TRBD1 (6 bases). Trimming left V 4 bases short and J 0 bases short, with 9 bases between. Per germline, CDR1 SGHTA and CDR2 FQGNSA. CDR3 length equals 14 residues. CDR3 sequence (DNA): TGTGCCAGCAGCTCACAGGGAACTAACTATGGCTACACCTTC. It specifies CASSSQGTNYGYTF.

This clonotype occurred a few times. The V and J genes are TRBV5-1 and TRBJ2-7, with D unresolved. The V and J ends lost 0 bases and 3 bases respectively, with 7 bases between them. Germline V gene lookup returns CDR1 SGHRS and CDR2 YFSETQ. The CDR3 is 13 amino acids. Here the CDR3 reads CASSLEPGYEQYF. The CDR3 nucleotides read TGCGCCAGCAGCTTGGAACCGGGCTACGAGCAGTACTTC.

This clonotype was recorded many times. The chain carries TRBV28 and TRBJ1-5, with D possibly being TRBD1 (6 bases). The germline gives CDR1 MDHEN, CDR2 SYDVKM. Trimming shortened V by 4 bases and J by 5 bases, and 12 bases separated the two germline ends. The CDR3 spans 14 residues. The CDR3 loop reads CASSYRVTYQPQHF. DNA of the CDR3: TGTGCCAGCAGTTACAGGGTAACTTATCAGCCCCAGCATTTT.

This rearrangement joins TRBV29-1 to TRBJ1-1; unclear D gene. This CDR3 is 12 amino acids long. The V gene's germline CDR1 is SQVTM and CDR2 ANQGSEA. Deletions cut 3 bases from V and 3 bases from J, with 8 bases between. Here the CDR3 reads CSVDSGYTEAFF. CDR3 DNA sequence: TGCAGCGTTGATTCCGGGTACACTGAAGCTTTCTTT.

In this sample, this clonotype turned up a few times. The CDR3 loop is CASSLTARGANVLTF. In DNA form, the CDR3 reads TGTGCCAGCAGTTTGACAGCCCGTGGGGCCAACGTCCTGACTTTC. The rearrangement joins TRBV25-1 to TRBJ2-6, with D perhaps TRBD1 (5 bases). CDR1 MGHDK and CDR2 SYGVNS come from the germline V gene. The length of the CDR3 is 15 residues. Trimming removed 5 bases at V and 3 bases at J, with 11 bases between. The whole variable domain, remainder taken from reference TRBV25-1 and TRBJ2-6, is EADIYQTPRYLVIGTGKKITLECSQTMGHDKMYWYQQDPGMELHLIHYSYGVNSTEKGDLSSESTVSRIRTEHFPLTLESARPSHTSQYLCASSLTARGANVLTFGAGSRLTVL.

The chain recombines TRBV7-2 with TRBJ2-7; 13 nucleotides match TRBD2. CDR3 length equals 14 residues. The germline V gene encodes CDR1 SGHTA and CDR2 FQGNSA. With V trimmed by 4 bases and J by 5 bases, 2 bases remained unmatched. DNA for the CDR3: TGTGCCAGCAGCTGGGGACTAGCGGGAAACGAGCAGTACTTC. The encoded protein is CASSWGLAGNEQYF. The full variable domain, in which reference TRBV7-2 and TRBJ2-7 provide the parts outside the CDR3, is GAGVSQSPSNKVTEKGKDVELRCDPISGHTALYWYRQSLGQGLEFLIYFQGNSAPDKSGLPSDRFSAERTGGSVSTLTIQRTQQEDSAVYLCASSWGLAGNEQYFGPGTRLTVT.

The rearrangement uses TRBV2 and TRBJ1-2; tentative D call: TRBD1 (6 bases). Germline V lookup: CDR1 SNHLY, CDR2 FYNNEI. The CDR3 length is 12 residues. The germline V and J ends were trimmed by 4 bases and 8 bases, with 11 bases remaining between them. The CDR3 here is CASSGTVGGYTF. DNA of the CDR3: TGTGCCAGCAGTGGGACAGTGGGCGGCTACACCTTC.

This clonotype showed up many times. The chain joins TRBV27 to TRBJ2-7; a possible D gene is TRBD2 (5 bases). V lost 6 bases to trimming and J lost 1 base, with 10 bases between them. Germline CDR1 MNHEY, CDR2 SMNVEV (reference sequence). There are 13 residues in the CDR3. CDR3 nucleotide sequence: TGTGCCAGCAGCAGAGGAGGTTCCTACGAGCAGTACTTC. Protein sequence: CASSRGGSYEQYF.

This clonotype was recorded a few times. The chain couples TRBV15 to TRBJ2-2, with D possibly TRBD1 on 6 matching bases. V was cut by 1 base and J by 1 base, with 13 bases left in between. There are 17 residues in the CDR3. Per germline, CDR1 LNHNV and CDR2 YYDKDF (reference sequence). The CDR3 loop reads CATSRVVGQRNTGELFF. CDR3 DNA: TGTGCCACCAGCAGAGTAGTAGGACAGCGGAACACCGGGGAGCTGTTTTTT.

This clonotype was detected only a few times. The chain carries TRBV10-3 and TRBJ1-2, with D possibly being TRBD1 (5 bases). Trimming took off 4 bases at V and 0 bases at J, with 12 bases between the two ends. CDR1 ENHRY and CDR2 SYGVKD come from the germline V gene. This CDR3 is built from 15 residues. The CDR3, as DNA: TGTGCCATCAGTGTATCCGACAGCACTAACTATGGCTACACCTTC. Its translation: CAISVSDSTNYGYTF.

This rearrangement joins TRBV5-1 to TRBJ2-4, with 9 bases fitting TRBD1. V shed 2 bases and J 3 bases; nucleotides not matched to a gene: 6. The CDR3 runs to 16 residues. CDR1 and CDR2 from the germline V gene are SGHRS and YFSETQ. CDR3: CASSLGTGNLKNIQYF. CDR3 coding DNA: TGCGCCAGCAGCTTAGGGACAGGGAACCTCAAAAACATTCAGTACTTC.

The chain links TRBV10-3 to TRBJ2-1, with TRBD2 matching 10 bases. The CDR3 totals 15 residues. After removal of 1 base from V and 5 bases from J, the junction contained 2 bases not matched to a gene. Germline lookup yields CDR1 ENHRY and CDR2 SYGVKD. This chain's CDR3 is CAISEYTSGDNEQFF. CDR3 in DNA: TGTGCCATCAGTGAGTACACTAGCGGGGACAATGAGCAGTTCTTC.

Ten or more counts support this clonotype. The V and J genes are TRBV27 and TRBJ1-2; D might be TRBD1 (5 bases). CDR1 and CDR2 (germline): MNHEY, SMNVEV (reference sequence). With 5 bases removed from V and 2 bases from J, the gap between germline ends came to 18 bases. CDR3 size: 16 residues. CDR3 sequence: CASSRRRDRLNYGYTF. The CDR3 coding sequence is TGTGCCAGCAGTCGGAGGCGGGACCGACTCAACTATGGCTACACCTTC.

V usage is TRBV6-2 or TRBV6-3 and J usage is TRBJ2-4; TRBD2 matches 7 bases. Trimming at V came to 8 bases and at J to 1 base, leaving 11 bases not matched to a gene. Germline V gene lookup returns CDR1 MNHEY and CDR2 SVGEGT. This CDR3 contains 16 residues. In nucleotides, the CDR3 is TGTGCCAGCGGAGCGGGGCCACGGACGGCCAAAAACATTCAGTACTTC. Translated, it gives CASGAGPRTAKNIQYF.

The rearrangement joins TRBV7-2 to TRBJ1-2; 9 bases match TRBD1. Trimming took 6 bases from V and 7 from J; bases not matched to a gene: 12. The CDR3 consists of 15 residues. CDR1 and CDR2 from the germline V gene are SGHTA and FQGNSA. CDR3 sequence (DNA): TGTGCCAGCAGTTCCGACAGGGGGGTGGTTTCTGGCTACACCTTC. Translating gives CASSSDRGVVSGYTF.

This clonotype was recorded a few times. J is TRBJ2-1 and V is TRBV6-2 or TRBV6-3; 11 bases fit TRBD2. CDR1 is MNHEY and CDR2 is SVGEGT in the germline V gene. CDR3 length: 16 amino acids. Trimming took 2 bases from V and 5 from J; bases not matched to a gene: 5. DNA for the CDR3: TGTGCCAGCAGTTACCACACTAGCGGGAGTGACAATGAGCAGTTCTTC. It codes for CASSYHTSGSDNEQFF.

This chain uses TRBV7-3 with TRBJ1-2, with 10 bases identical to TRBD1. This CDR3 comprises 18 residues. J lost 7 bases, V lost 1 base, and 15 bases had no gene match. Germline lookup yields CDR1 SGHTA and CDR2 FQGTGA. CDR3 DNA: TGTGCCAGCAGCTTAAGCCCCAGCCAGACAGGGGGCTTAGGTGGCTACACCTTC. Protein product: CASSLSPSQTGGLGGYTF. Supplemented by reference TRBV7-3 and TRBJ1-2, the full variable domain reads GAGVSQTPSNKVTEKGKYVELRCDPISGHTALYWYRQSLGQGPEFLIYFQGTGAADDSGLPNDRFFAVRPEGSVSTLKIQRTERGDSAVYLCASSLSPSQTGGLGGYTFGSGTRLTVV.